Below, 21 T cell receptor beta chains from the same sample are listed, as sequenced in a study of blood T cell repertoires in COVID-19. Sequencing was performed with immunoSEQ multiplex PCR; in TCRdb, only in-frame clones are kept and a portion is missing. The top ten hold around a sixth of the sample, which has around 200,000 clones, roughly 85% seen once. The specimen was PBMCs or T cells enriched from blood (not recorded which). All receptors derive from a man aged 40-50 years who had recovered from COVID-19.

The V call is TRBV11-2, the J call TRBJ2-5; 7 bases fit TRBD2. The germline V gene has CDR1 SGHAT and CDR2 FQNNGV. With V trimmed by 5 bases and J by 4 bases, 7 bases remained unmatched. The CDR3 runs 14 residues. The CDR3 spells CASSPPWGGETQYF. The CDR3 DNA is TGTGCCAGCAGCCCCCCTTGGGGGGGAGAGACCCAGTACTTC.

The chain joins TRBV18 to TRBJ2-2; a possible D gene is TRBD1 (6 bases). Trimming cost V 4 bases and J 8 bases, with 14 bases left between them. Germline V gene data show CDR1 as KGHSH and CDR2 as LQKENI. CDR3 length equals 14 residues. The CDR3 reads CASSRTEGKGELFF. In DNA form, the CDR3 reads TGTGCCAGCTCACGGACAGAAGGGAAAGGGGAGCTGTTTTTT.

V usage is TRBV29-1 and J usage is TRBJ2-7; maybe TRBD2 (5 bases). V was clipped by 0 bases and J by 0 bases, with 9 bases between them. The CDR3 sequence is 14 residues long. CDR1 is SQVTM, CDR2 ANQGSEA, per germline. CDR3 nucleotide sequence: TGCAGCGTTGAAGATATTAGCGCCTCCTACGAGCAGTACTTC. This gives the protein CSVEDISASYEQYF.

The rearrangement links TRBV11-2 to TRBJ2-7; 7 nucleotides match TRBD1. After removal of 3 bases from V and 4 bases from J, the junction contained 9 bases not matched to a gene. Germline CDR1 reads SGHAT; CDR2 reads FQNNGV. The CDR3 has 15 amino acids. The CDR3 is CASSLGQSNVYEQYF. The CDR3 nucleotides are TGTGCCAGCAGCTTGGGACAGTCAAACGTGTACGAGCAGTACTTC.

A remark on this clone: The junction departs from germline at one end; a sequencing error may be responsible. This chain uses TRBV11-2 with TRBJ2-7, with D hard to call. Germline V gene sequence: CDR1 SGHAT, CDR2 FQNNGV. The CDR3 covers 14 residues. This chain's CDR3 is CASSLESSTYEQYF. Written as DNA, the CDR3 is TGTGCCAGCAGCCTAGAAAGCTCCACCTACGAGCAGTACTTC.

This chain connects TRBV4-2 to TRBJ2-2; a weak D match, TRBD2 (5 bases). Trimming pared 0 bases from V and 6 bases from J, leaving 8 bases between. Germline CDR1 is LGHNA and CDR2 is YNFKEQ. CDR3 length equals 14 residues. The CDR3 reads CASSQESGPGELFF. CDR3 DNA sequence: TGTGCCAGCAGCCAAGAGAGCGGTCCCGGGGAGCTGTTTTTT.

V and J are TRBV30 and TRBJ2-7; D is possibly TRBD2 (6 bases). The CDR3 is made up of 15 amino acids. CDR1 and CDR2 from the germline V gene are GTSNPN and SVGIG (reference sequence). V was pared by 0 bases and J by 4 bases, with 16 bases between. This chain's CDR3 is CAWSVGSGVVYEQYF. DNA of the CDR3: TGTGCCTGGAGTGTAGGGTCGGGAGTCGTTTACGAGCAGTACTTC.

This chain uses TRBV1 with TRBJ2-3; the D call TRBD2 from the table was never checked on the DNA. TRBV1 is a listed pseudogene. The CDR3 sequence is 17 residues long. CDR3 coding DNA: TGCACCAGCAGCCAAGATGAGGGGAGGCCGAGAACAGATACGCAGTATTTT. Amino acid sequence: CTSSQDEGRPRTDTQYF.

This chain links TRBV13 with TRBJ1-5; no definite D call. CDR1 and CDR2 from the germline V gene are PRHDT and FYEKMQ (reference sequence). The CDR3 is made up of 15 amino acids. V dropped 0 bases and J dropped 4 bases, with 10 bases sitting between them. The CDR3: CASSLGLARNQPQHF. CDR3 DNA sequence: TGTGCCAGCAGCTTAGGCCTAGCACGAAATCAGCCCCAGCATTTT. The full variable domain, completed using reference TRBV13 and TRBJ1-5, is AAGVIQSPRHLIKEKRETATLKCYPIPRHDTVYWYQQGPGQDPQFLISFYEKMQSDKGSIPDRFSAQQFSDYHSELNMSSLELGDSALYFCASSLGLARNQPQHFGDGTRLSIL.

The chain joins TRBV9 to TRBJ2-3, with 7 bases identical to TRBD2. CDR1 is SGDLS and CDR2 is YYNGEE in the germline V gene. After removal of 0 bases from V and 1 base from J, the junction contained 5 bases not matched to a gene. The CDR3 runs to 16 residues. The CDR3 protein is CASSVEAGLGTDTQYF. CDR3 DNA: TGTGCCAGCAGCGTAGAAGCGGGACTCGGCACAGATACGCAGTATTTT.

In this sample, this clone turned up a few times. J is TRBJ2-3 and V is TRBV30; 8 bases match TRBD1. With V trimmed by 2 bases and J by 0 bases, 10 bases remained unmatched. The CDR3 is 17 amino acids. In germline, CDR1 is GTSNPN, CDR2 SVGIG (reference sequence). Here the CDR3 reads CAWSHGKTGASTDTQYF. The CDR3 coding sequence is TGTGCCTGGAGTCACGGGAAGACAGGGGCGAGCACAGATACGCAGTATTTT.

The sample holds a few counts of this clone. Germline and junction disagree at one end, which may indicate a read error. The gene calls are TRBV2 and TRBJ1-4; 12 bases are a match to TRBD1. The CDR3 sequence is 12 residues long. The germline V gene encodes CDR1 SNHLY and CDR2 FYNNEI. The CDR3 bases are TGTGCCAGCAGTGTTGGGGACAGGGGGCGAAGGTTT. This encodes CASSVGDRGRRF.

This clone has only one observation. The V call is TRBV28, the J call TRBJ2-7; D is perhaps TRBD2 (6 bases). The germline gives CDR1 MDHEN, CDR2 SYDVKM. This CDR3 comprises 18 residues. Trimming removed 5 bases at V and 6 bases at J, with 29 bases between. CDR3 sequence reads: CASSRPAGLIVPLGEQYF. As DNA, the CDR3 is TGTGCCAGCAGTCGCCCTGCGGGACTTATTGTTCCCCTGGGCGAGCAGTACTTC.

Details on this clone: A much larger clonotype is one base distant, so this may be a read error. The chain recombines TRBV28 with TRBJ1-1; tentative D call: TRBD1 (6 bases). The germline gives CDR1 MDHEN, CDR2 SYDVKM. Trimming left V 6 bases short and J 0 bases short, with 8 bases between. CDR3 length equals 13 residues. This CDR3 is CASSYRVNTEAFF. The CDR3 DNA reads TGTGCCAGCAGCTACAGGGTGAACACTGAAGCTTTCTTT.

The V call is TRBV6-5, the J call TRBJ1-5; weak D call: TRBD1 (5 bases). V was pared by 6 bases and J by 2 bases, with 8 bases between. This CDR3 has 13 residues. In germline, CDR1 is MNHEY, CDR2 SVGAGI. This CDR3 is CASRTAGNQPQHF. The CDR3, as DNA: TGTGCCAGCAGGACAGCTGGCAATCAGCCCCAGCATTTT.

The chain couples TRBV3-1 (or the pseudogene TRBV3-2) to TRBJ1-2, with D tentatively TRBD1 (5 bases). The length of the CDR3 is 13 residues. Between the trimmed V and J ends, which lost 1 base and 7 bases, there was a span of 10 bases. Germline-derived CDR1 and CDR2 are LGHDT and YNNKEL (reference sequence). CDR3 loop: CASSQGAGVGYTF. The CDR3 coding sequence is TGTGCCAGCAGCCAAGGGGCGGGGGTTGGCTACACCTTC.

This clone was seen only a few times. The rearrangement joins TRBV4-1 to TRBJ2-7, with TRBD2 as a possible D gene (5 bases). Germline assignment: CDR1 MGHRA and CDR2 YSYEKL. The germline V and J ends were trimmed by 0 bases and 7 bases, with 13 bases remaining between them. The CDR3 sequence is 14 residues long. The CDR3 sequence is CASSQDVSGGEQYF. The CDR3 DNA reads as TGCGCCAGCAGCCAAGATGTCAGCGGAGGTGAGCAGTACTTC.

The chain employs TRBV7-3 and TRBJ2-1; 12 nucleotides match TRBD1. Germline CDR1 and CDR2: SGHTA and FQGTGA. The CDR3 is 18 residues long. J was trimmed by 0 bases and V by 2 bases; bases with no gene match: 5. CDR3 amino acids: CASSLWDRGLNSYNEQFF. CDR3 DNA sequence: TGTGCCAGCAGCTTATGGGACAGGGGGCTAAACTCCTACAATGAGCAGTTCTTC. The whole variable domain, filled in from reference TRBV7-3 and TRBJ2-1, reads GAGVSQTPSNKVTEKGKYVELRCDPISGHTALYWYRQSLGQGPEFLIYFQGTGAADDSGLPNDRFFAVRPEGSVSTLKIQRTERGDSAVYLCASSLWDRGLNSYNEQFFGPGTRLTVL.

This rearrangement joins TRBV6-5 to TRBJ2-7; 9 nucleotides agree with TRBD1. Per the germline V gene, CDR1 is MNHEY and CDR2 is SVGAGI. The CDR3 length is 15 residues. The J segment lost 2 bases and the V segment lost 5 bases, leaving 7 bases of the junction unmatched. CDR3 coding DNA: TGTGCCAGCAGTCGACAGGGGGGGGGCACCTACGAGCAGTACTTC. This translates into CASSRQGGGTYEQYF.

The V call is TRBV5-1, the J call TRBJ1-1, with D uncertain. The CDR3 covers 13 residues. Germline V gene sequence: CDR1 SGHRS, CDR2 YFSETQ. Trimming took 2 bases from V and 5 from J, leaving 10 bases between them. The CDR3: CASSLTVTTEAFF. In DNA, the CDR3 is TGCGCCAGCAGCTTAACGGTAACTACTGAAGCTTTCTTT.

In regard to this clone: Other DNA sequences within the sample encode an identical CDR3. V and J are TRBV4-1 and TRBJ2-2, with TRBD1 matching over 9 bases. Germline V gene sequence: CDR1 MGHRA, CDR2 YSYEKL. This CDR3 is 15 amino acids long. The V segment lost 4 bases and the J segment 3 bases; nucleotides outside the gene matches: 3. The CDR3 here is CASSPRDRDTGELFF. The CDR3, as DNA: TGCGCCAGCAGCCCCCGGGACAGGGACACCGGGGAGCTGTTTTTT.